This T cell receptor beta chain was recorded in a study of regulatory T cells in long-lasting Graves disease. On the study more broadly: Recently diagnosed Graves' patients had received antithyroid drugs for under 3 months.

The germline gives CDR1 LNHDA, CDR2 SQIVND (reference sequence). CDR3 size: 15 residues. The V and J ends lost 4 bases and 2 bases, in that order; junction bases with no gene match: 4. Stated time point: newly diagnosed GD, antithyroid drugs for less than 3 months. The TCR library used RNA extracted from PBMCs. This clonotype was observed a few times. Its target is unknown. Study observations and caveats: When disease was persistent, TRBV28, TRBJ1-2 and TRBJ2-5 were the favored segments. Among the persistent patients, roughly 2,500 public clonotypes were shared, more than the roughly 970 shared among new patients.

Combining iRepertoire HTBI primers with Arm-PCR of CDR3 regions, the authors built TCR beta libraries. In TCRdb, the multiplex PCR reads were re-called with MiXCR into one record per CDR3 protein. The sample consists of 200,000 to 250,000 distinct CDR3 sequences, around 16% of them appearing once. The sequence derives from a female donor with Graves disease. V gene TRBV19 combines with J gene TRBJ2-3, with 9 bases fitting TRBD2. Sequencing was performed on peripheral blood mononuclear cells (PBMCs), taken at new diagnosis, from a patient treated with antithyroid drugs. DNA for the CDR3: TGTGCCAGTAGTAGGACTAGCGCTTACACAGATACGCAGTATTTT. Translating it yields CASSRTSAYTDTQYF.